This TCR beta chain originates from a study of low-dose radiotherapy and immunotherapy resistance in tumors. At the level of the study: Across 26 weeks, 13 Gy in total went to Cohort 2, delivered as 1 Gy per fraction every two weeks. From cycle 1 day 1, patients took oral aspirin 300 mg every day for four cycles.

TRAV and TRBV primers primed cDNA for both TCRalpha and TCRbeta. It was with a constant-region primer and a V-primer adapter that TCRs were amplified over about 20 PCR cycles. Isolated mRNA was amplified by in vitro transcription. Each CDR3 protein is one row after TCRdb ran MiXCR on the reads. Among roughly 56,000 distinct CDR3 sequences, about a quarter were seen once, and the ten largest hold under 7%. Specified time point: after trial treatment. Noted treatment: LDRT plus nivolumab, ipilimumab, low-dose cyclophosphamide and aspirin (RACIN trial). In the RACIN dose-escalation trial, donors got nivolumab plus ipilimumab with aspirin, cyclophosphamide and radiotherapy. This CDR3 is built from 12 residues. The ends were cut back, 7 bases at V and 1 base at J, with 7 bases in the middle. Germline loops: CDR1 MNHEY, CDR2 SMNVEV (reference sequence).

The source is a male donor with prostate cancer. Here the sequenced sample was PBMCs, taken after low-dose radiotherapy plus immunotherapy. The chain recombines TRBV27 with TRBJ1-2; maybe TRBD1 (5 bases). The CDR3 spells CASTQGNYGYTF. DNA of the CDR3: TGTGCCAGCACCCAGGGTAACTATGGCTACACCTTC.